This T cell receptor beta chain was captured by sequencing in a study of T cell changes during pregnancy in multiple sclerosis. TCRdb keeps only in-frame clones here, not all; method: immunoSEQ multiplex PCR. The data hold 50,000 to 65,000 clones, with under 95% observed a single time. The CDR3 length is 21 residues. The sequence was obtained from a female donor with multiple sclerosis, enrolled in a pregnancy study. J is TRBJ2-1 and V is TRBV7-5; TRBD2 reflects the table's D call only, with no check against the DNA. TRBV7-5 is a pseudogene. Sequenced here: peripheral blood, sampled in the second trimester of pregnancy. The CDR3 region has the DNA TGTGCCAGAAGCTTAGAGACCCCGGGACTAGCGGGGTTCCTCTCCTACAATGAGCAGTTCTTC. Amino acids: CARSLETPGLAGFLSYNEQFF.